This T cell receptor beta chain was observed in a study of T-cell reconstitution after alpha-beta-depleted transplantation in children. A library of TCRbeta sequences, prepared with unique molecular identifiers, was generated. One entry per CDR3 protein, called by TCRdb with MiXCR from the PCR reads. The data hold 150,000 to 250,000 distinct CDR3 sequences, with roughly 15% observed a single time. Germline V gene data show CDR1 as SGHAT and CDR2 as FQDESV (reference sequence). The ends were cut back, 2 bases at V and 7 bases at J, with 27 bases in the middle. There are 18 residues in the CDR3. Material: PBMCs from the stem cell graft donor, obtained from the stem cell graft. The rearrangement joins TRBV11-1 to TRBJ2-7, with D possibly being TRBD2 (5 bases). The receptor comes from a human donor who donated a stem cell graft to a child with acute lymphoblastic leukemia. The CDR3: CASSLSGVVRGDDEEQYF. CDR3 coding DNA: TGTGCCAGCAGCTTATCCGGGGTAGTGAGAGGCGACGACGAGGAGCAGTACTTC.